The 20 T cell receptor beta chains listed next were all sequenced from one sample in a study of blood T cells in healthy people across ages. It was with a sample-barcoded 5' primer and a J-beta primer mix that a second PCR of about 7 to 12 cycles was run. TCRdb analysed the 5' RACE reads with MiXCR anew, one entry per CDR3 protein. This sample yields 700,000 to 850,000 distinct CDR3 sequences, of which about 53% are seen a single time; around 41% belongs to the top ten. Sample: blood. These receptors were obtained from a man older than 75 in good health.

Only a few counts were recorded for this clonotype. The rearrangement joins TRBV29-1 to TRBJ2-7; D is uncertain. This CDR3 is 12 amino acids long. V was clipped by 4 bases and J by 2 bases, with 9 bases between them. The germline V gene encodes CDR1 SQVTM and CDR2 ANQGSEA. The CDR3 coding sequence is TGCAGCGTTGGGCACGGAACCTACGAGCAGTACTTC. Its translation is CSVGHGTYEQYF.

This clonotype occurred a few times. The chain has TRBV2 and TRBJ1-2; no definite D call. Germline V lookup: CDR1 SNHLY, CDR2 FYNNEI. The ends were cut back, 6 bases at V and 0 bases at J, with 14 bases in the middle. CDR3 size: 15 residues. This CDR3 reads CASSTRTVTNYGYTF. CDR3 in DNA: TGTGCCAGCAGCACCCGGACGGTAACTAACTATGGCTACACCTTC. Full variable domain (rest looked up from reference TRBV2 and TRBJ1-2): EPEVTQTPSHQVTQMGQEVILRCVPISNHLYFYWYRQILGQKVEFLVSFYNNEISEKSEIFDDQFSVERPDGSNFTLKIRSTKLEDSAMYFCASSTRTVTNYGYTFGSGTRLTVV.

This clonotype was detected a few times. J is TRBJ2-7 and V is TRBV6-1, with D hard to call. V lost 6 bases and J 3 bases, leaving 9 bases between the germline ends. Germline V gene data show CDR1 as MNHNS and CDR2 as SASEGT. The CDR3 covers 12 residues. CDR3 sequence (DNA): TGTGCCAGCAGAGTTATAGGCTACGAGCAGTACTTC. Amino acids: CASRVIGYEQYF.

The chain is built from TRBV9 and TRBJ2-3; the match to TRBD1 covers 7 bases. Germline V gene lookup returns CDR1 SGDLS and CDR2 YYNGEE. The V and J ends lost 0 bases and 2 bases, in that order; junction bases with no gene match: 3. CDR3 length: 15 residues. This CDR3 reads CASSVGGTVTDTQYF. In nucleotides, the CDR3 is TGTGCCAGCAGCGTAGGGGGGACAGTCACAGATACGCAGTATTTT.

CDR3 sequence reads: CASRGSGRSYNEQFF. CDR3 nucleotides: TGTGCCAGCAGGGGTAGCGGGAGGTCCTACAATGAGCAGTTCTTC. The V gene is TRBV2, the J gene TRBJ2-1; 10 bases are shared with TRBD2. CDR1 SNHLY and CDR2 FYNNEI come from the germline V gene. The CDR3 covers 15 residues. V shed 6 bases, J shed 1 base, and the junction held 3 bases outside the gene matches.

The chain uses TRBV18 and TRBJ1-1; D possibly corresponds to TRBD1 (5 bases). CDR1 KGHSH and CDR2 LQKENI come from the germline V gene. V was trimmed by 5 bases and J by 3 bases, leaving 13 bases between them. There are 14 residues in the CDR3. The CDR3 coding sequence is TGTGCCAGCTCATCCCGGGACGGGGACACTGAAGCTTTCTTT. Its translation: CASSSRDGDTEAFF.

V usage is TRBV28 and J usage is TRBJ1-4; D ambiguous. The CDR3 is 14 amino acids. The V gene lost 3 bases and the J gene lost 7 bases, with 12 bases spanning the gap. CDR1 is MDHEN and CDR2 is SYDVKM in the germline V gene. CDR3 residues: CASSLARVTEKLFF. The CDR3 DNA reads as TGTGCCAGCAGTTTGGCAAGGGTAACTGAAAAACTGTTTTTT.

The sample holds a few counts of this clonotype. The chain has TRBV10-3 and TRBJ2-3; D may be TRBD1 or TRBD2 (5 bases each). Between the trimmed V and J ends, which lost 3 bases and 14 bases, there was a span of 24 bases. The CDR3 runs 15 residues. The germline V gene encodes CDR1 ENHRY and CDR2 SYGVKD. The CDR3 nucleotides read TGTGCCATCAGTGAACTGGGACCCACCCCGGGGTACGCGTATTTT. Its translation is CAISELGPTPGYAYF.

The CDR3 bases are TGTGCCAGCAGCCATCGGGGGGGCACCGGGGAGCTGTTTTTT. Translated: CASSHRGGTGELFF. V gene TRBV3-1 combines with J gene TRBJ2-2, with TRBD2 identical over 8 bases. Germline lookup yields CDR1 LGHDT and CDR2 YNNKEL (reference sequence). The V gene end was trimmed by 3 bases and the J gene end by 4 bases; junction bases not matched to a gene: 1. This CDR3 is built from 14 residues.

The rearrangement joins TRBV2 to TRBJ2-7; D unresolved. The assigned J gene may be wrong: the sequence end matches TRBJ2-5 better. The CDR3 totals 13 residues. CDR1 and CDR2 from the germline V gene are SNHLY and FYNNEI. The CDR3 nucleotides are TGTGCCAGCAGCCCCACAAGACTGGAGACCCAGTACTTC. Amino acids: CASSPTRLETQYF.

J is TRBJ2-1 and V is TRBV12-3 or TRBV12-4, with 12 bases identical to TRBD2. The CDR3 sequence is 16 residues long. Trimming cost V 6 bases and J 9 bases; bases outside gene matches: 12. DNA of the CDR3: TGTGCCAGCAGCCCCCCCCTAGCGGGAGGGCCGGTTGAGCAGTTCTTC. This encodes CASSPPLAGGPVEQFF.

This clonotype was picked up many times. Compared with germline, one end of the junction differs, possibly owing to a read error. V gene TRBV5-1 combines with J gene TRBJ1-2; 9 nucleotides match TRBD1. Germline V gene data show CDR1 as SGHRS and CDR2 as YFSETQ. This CDR3 contains 13 residues. The CDR3 sequence: CASSGTGNYGYTF. The DNA for the CDR3 is TGTGCCAGCAGCGGGACAGGGAACTATGGCTACACCTTC. Supplemented by reference TRBV5-1 and TRBJ1-2, the full variable domain reads KAGVTQTPRYLIKTRGQQVTLSCSPISGHRSVSWYQQTPGQGLQFLFEYFSETQRNKGNFPGRFSGRQFSNSRSEMNVSTLELGDSALYLCASSGTGNYGYTFGSGTRLTVV.

This rearrangement joins TRBV10-3 to TRBJ2-3; D uncertain. Trimming removed 2 bases from V and 0 bases from J, with 6 bases in between. The CDR3 has 14 amino acids. Germline lookup yields CDR1 ENHRY and CDR2 SYGVKD. The CDR3 nucleotides read TGTGCCATCAGTGAGGCGCCGAGCACAGATACGCAGTATTTT. Translation: CAISEAPSTDTQYF.

The V and J genes are TRBV24-1 and TRBJ2-1, with D possibly TRBD2 on 6 matching bases. Between the trimmed V and J ends, which lost 2 bases and 0 bases, there was a span of 13 bases. The CDR3 totals 17 residues. Germline V gives CDR1 KGHDR, CDR2 SFDVKD. The CDR3 sequence: CATSDSFQGLSYNEQFF. DNA of the CDR3: TGTGCCACCAGTGATTCTTTTCAGGGACTCTCCTACAATGAGCAGTTCTTC.

The chain uses TRBV12-3 or TRBV12-4 and TRBJ2-7; 7 positions match TRBD2. The tail of the sequence fits TRBJ2-5 better, so the J call may be wrong. This CDR3 contains 14 residues. In DNA, the CDR3 is TGTGCCAGCAGTTTATCAGGGAGGGGCTGGACCCAGTACTTC. This translates into CASSLSGRGWTQYF.

This chain uses TRBV5-1 with TRBJ2-6, with D hard to call. Germline V gene sequence: CDR1 SGHRS, CDR2 YFSETQ. This CDR3 region has 18 residues. V was trimmed by 3 bases and J by 0 bases, leaving 16 bases between them. The CDR3 DNA is TGCGCCAGCAGCTCGACGGTCGGCGCTAGCTCTGGGGCCAACGTCCTGACTTTC. It is translated as CASSSTVGASSGANVLTF.

V usage is TRBV10-2 and J usage is TRBJ2-2; D remains ambiguous. Between the trimmed V and J ends, which lost 5 bases and 1 base, there was a span of 11 bases. The germline V gene has CDR1 WSHSY and CDR2 SAAADI. The CDR3 consists of 15 residues. The CDR3 sequence is CASSHELENTGELFF. The CDR3 DNA sequence: TGCGCCAGCAGTCACGAGCTAGAGAACACCGGGGAGCTGTTTTTT.

This chain uses TRBV7-9 with TRBJ2-7, with D perhaps matching TRBD1 (6 bases). Germline V gives CDR1 SEHNR, CDR2 FQNEAQ (reference sequence). This CDR3 has 16 amino acids. V lost 0 bases to trimming and J lost 0 bases, with 12 bases between them. The CDR3 region is CASSLALGQLSYEQYF. DNA of the CDR3: TGTGCCAGCAGCTTAGCCTTAGGACAGCTCTCCTACGAGCAGTACTTC.

This clonotype has only a few counts. The V call is TRBV12-5, the J call TRBJ2-3; D call uncertain. Germline V gives CDR1 LGHNT, CDR2 FRNRAP. The CDR3 runs to 14 residues. V shed 0 bases and J shed 14 bases, with 18 bases lying between them. This CDR3 reads CASGLVPRPGYAYF. For the CDR3, the DNA is TGTGCTAGTGGTTTGGTCCCCCGACCTGGATACGCGTATTTT.

This chain uses TRBV5-1 with TRBJ2-5, with D perhaps TRBD1 (7 bases). In germline, CDR1 is SGHRS, CDR2 YFSETQ. The CDR3 covers 14 residues. Trimming stripped 6 bases from V and 5 bases from J, with 17 bases between. The CDR3 DNA reads as TGCGCCAGCAACTTTACTCCAGGGGGGGAGACCCAGTACTTC. Its protein product is CASNFTPGGETQYF.